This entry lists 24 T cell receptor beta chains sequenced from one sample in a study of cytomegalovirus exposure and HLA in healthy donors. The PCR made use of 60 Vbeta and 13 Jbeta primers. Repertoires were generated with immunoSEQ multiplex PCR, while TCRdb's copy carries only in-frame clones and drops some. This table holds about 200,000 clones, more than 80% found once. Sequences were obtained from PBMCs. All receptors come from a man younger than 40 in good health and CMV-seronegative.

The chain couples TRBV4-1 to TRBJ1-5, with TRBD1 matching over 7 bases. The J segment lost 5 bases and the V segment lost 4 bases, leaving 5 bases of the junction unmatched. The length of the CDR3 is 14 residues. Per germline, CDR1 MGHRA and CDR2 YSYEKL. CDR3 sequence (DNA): TGCGCCAGCAGCCTTGACAGGGAGGATCAGCCCCAGCATTTT. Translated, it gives CASSLDREDQPQHF.

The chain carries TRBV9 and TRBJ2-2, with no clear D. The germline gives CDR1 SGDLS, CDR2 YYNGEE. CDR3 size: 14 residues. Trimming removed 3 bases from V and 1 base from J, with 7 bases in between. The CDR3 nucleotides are TGTGCCAGCAGCGGTACAGTGAACACCGGGGAGCTGTTTTTT. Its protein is CASSGTVNTGELFF.

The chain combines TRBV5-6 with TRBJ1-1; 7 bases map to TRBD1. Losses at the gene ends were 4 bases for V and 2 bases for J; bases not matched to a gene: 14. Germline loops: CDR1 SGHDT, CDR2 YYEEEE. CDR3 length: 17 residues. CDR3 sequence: CASSHYRLRGLNTEAFF. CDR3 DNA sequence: TGTGCCAGCAGCCACTACCGATTAAGGGGGCTAAACACTGAAGCTTTCTTT.

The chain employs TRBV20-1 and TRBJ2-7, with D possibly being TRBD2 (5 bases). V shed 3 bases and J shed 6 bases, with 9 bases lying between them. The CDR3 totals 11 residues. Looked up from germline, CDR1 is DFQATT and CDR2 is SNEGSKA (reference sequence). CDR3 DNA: TGCAGTGCTAGGGGCCGGGGCGAGCAGTACTTC. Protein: CSARGRGEQYF.

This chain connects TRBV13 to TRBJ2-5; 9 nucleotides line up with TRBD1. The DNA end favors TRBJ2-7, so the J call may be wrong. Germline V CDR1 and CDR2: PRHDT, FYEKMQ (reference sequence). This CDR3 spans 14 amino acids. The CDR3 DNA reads TGTGCCAGCAGCATTGGACAGGGGAGCTACGAGCAGTACTTC. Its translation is CASSIGQGSYEQYF.

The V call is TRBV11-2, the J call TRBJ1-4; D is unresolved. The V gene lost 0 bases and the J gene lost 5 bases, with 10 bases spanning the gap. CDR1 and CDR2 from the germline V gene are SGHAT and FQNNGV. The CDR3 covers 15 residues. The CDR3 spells CASSLDGSANEKLFF. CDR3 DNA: TGTGCCAGCAGCTTAGACGGGTCGGCGAATGAAAAACTGTTTTTT.

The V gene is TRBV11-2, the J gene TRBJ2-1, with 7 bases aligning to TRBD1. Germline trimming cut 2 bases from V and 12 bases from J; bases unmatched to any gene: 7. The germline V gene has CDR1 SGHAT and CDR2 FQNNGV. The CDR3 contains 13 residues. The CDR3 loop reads CASSLHGQVRQFF. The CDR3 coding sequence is TGTGCCAGCAGCTTACACGGACAGGTGAGGCAGTTCTTC. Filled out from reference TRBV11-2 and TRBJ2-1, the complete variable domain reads EAGVAQSPRYKIIEKRQSVAFWCNPISGHATLYWYQQILGQGPKLLIQFQNNGVVDDSQLPKDRFSAERLKGVDSTLKIQPAKLEDSAVYLCASSLHGQVRQFFGPGTRLTVL.

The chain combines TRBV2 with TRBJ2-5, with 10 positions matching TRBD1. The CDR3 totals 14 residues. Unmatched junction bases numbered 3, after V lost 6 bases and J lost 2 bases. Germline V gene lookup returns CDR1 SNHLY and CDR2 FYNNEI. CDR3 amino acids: CASSGQGVQETQYF. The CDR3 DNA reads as TGTGCCAGCAGCGGACAGGGGGTGCAAGAGACCCAGTACTTC.

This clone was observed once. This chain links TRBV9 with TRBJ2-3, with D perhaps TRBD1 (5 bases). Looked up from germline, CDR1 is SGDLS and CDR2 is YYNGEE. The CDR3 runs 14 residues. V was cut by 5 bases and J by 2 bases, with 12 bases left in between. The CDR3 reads CASRRGTLTDTQYF. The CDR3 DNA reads TGTGCCAGCAGAAGGGGCACTCTCACAGATACGCAGTATTTT.

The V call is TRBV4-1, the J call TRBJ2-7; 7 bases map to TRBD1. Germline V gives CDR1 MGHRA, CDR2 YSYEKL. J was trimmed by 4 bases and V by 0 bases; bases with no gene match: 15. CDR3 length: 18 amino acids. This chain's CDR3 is CASSQDGLRDRPPYEQYF. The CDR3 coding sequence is TGCGCCAGCAGCCAAGACGGCCTTAGGGACAGACCACCTTACGAGCAGTACTTC.

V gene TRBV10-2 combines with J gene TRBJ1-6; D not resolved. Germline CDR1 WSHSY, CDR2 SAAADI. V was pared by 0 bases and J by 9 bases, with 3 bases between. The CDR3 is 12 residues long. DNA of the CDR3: TGCGCCAGCAGTGAGTCGAGTTCACCCCTCCACTTT. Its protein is CASSESSSPLHF.

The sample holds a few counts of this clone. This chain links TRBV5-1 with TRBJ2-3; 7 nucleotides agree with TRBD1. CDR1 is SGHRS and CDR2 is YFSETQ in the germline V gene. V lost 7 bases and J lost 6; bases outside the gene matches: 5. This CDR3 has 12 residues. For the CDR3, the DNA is TGCGCCAGCTTCGACAGGGAGGATACGCAGTATTTT. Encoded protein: CASFDREDTQYF.

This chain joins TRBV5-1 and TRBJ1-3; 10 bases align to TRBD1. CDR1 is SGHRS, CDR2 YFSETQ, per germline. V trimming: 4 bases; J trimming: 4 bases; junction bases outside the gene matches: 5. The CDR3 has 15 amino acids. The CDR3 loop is CASSAGQGVGNTIYF. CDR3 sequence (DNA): TGCGCCAGCAGCGCCGGACAGGGGGTGGGAAACACCATATATTTT.

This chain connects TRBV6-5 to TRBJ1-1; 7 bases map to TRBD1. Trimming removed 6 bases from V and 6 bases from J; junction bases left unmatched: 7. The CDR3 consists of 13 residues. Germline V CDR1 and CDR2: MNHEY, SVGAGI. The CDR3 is CASSKQGRSEAFF. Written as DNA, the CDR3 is TGTGCCAGCAGCAAACAGGGGAGATCTGAAGCTTTCTTT.

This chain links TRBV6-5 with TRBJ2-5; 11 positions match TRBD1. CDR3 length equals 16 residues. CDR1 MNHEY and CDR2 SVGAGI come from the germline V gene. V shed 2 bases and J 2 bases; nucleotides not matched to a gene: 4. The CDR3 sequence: CASSYAGQGGQETQYF. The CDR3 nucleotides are TGTGCCAGCAGTTACGCGGGACAGGGGGGGCAAGAGACCCAGTACTTC.

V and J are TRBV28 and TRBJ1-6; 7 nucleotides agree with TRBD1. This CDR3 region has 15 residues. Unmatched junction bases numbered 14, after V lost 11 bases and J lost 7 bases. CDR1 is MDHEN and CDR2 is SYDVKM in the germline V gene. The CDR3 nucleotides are TGTGCCGGCAAACCGGGACAACAGGGGAATTCACCCCTCCACTTT. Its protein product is CAGKPGQQGNSPLHF.

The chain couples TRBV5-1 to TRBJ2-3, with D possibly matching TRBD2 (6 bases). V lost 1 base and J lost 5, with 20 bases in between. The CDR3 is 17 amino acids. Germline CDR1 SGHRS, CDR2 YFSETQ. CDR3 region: CASSLKGSSADKDTQYF. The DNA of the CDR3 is TGCGCCAGCAGCTTGAAAGGCTCTAGCGCGGATAAAGATACGCAGTATTTT.

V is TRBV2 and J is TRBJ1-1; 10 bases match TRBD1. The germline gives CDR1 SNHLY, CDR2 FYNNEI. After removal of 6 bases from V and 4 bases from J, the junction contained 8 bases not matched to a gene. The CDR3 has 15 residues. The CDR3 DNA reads TGTGCCAGCAGCGCTCGGACAGGGGGTCCCACTGAAGCTTTCTTT. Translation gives CASSARTGGPTEAFF.

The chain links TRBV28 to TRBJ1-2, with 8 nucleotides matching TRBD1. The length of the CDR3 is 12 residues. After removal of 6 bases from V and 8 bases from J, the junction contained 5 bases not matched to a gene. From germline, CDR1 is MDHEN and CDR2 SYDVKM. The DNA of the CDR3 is TGTGCCAGCAGAAAGGACAGGGTGGGCTACACCTTC. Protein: CASRKDRVGYTF.

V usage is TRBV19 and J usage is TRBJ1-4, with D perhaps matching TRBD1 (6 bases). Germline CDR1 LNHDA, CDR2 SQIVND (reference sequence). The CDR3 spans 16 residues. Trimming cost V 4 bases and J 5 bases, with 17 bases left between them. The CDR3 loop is CASSTGTTSQNEKLFF. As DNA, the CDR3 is TGTGCCAGTAGTACCGGGACAACGAGCCAGAATGAAAAACTGTTTTTT.

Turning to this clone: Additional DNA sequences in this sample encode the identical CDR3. CDR3 nucleotide sequence: TGTGCCAGCAGTTTATCGACAGGGTTGGGGCTGAATTCACCCCTCCACTTT. This encodes CASSLSTGLGLNSPLHF. The gene calls are TRBV27 and TRBJ1-6, with 7 bases that match TRBD1. Per germline, CDR1 MNHEY and CDR2 SMNVEV (reference sequence). Unmatched junction bases numbered 9, after V lost 0 bases and J lost 7 bases. The CDR3 consists of 17 residues.

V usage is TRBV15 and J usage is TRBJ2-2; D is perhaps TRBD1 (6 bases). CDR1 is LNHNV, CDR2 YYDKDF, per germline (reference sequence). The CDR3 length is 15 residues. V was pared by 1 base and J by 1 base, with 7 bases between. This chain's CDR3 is CATSRVTGNTGELFF. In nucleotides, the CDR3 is TGTGCCACCAGCAGAGTGACAGGGAACACCGGGGAGCTGTTTTTT.

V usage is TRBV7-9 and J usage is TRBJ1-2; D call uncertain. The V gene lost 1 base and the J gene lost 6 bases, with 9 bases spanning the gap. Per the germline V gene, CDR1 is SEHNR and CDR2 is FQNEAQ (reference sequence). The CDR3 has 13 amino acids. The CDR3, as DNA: TGTGCCAGCAGCTTAGGGTCGGAGGATGGCTACACCTTC. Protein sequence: CASSLGSEDGYTF.

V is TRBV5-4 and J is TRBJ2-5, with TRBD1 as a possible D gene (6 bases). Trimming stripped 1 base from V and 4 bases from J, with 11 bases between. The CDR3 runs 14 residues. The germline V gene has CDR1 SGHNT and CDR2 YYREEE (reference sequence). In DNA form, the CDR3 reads TGTGCCAGCAGCTTGCCCGGACAGATAGAGACCCAGTACTTC. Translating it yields CASSLPGQIETQYF.